This T cell receptor beta chain derives from a study of identical twins (dated by TCRdb to 2015 to 2016). In the study overall: The study deep-sequenced TCR alpha and beta repertoires from monozygotic twins, unrelated adults of various ages and cord blood to test whether fetal clonotypes persist. To rule out contamination, the twin experiments were replicated at different times with different library preparation protocols. The research as a whole found: In monozygotic twins, recombination models systematically underestimated out-of-frame TCR alpha sharing, but the models matched the sharing seen between unrelated individuals. Out-of-frame TCR alpha sequences shared between twins showed an excess of low generation-probability sequences compared with coincidental sharing between unrelated individuals. The excess sharing between twins in beta out-of-frame sequences was weaker because fewer shared sequences reduced the signal-to-noise ratio. Because the same donors could not be followed over many years, conclusions were based on cross-sectional statistical analysis. Invariant T cells such as MAIT and iNKT could partly confound zero-insertion analyses, though diverse VJ usage argued against this for most clonotypes. Fewer insertions were carried by abundant cord blood beta clonotypes; a weaker similar trend was observed in young adult naive repertoires, while no such trend was observed in memory repertoires.

Every donor was a healthy Caucasian. Using Miltenyi CD45RO+ enrichment and human naive T-cell isolation kits, memory (CD45RO+) and naive T cells were isolated from PBMC. Trimming removed 5 bases from V and 5 bases from J, leaving 22 bases between the germline ends. The CDR3 numbers 16 residues from cysteine through phenylalanine. Of all the DNA, just the CDR3 is kept, 48 bases in frame from base 1. In the germline V gene, CDR1 corresponds to SGHVS and CDR2 to FNYEAQ. Library preparation employed 5' RACE. Sequencing was performed on an Illumina HiSeq 2000. A universal primer binding site was introduced by template switching, and a unique molecular identifier was present in the final cDNA, enabling accurate counting of TCR cDNA molecules. Specific primers in the conserved constant-segment region were used to synthesize first-strand cDNA for TCR alpha and beta chains. Each cDNA library was double barcoded, with a SMART-Mk sample barcode plus Illumina barcodes, to control for contamination. TruSeq adapter sequences and Illumina sample barcodes were added in two successive PCR steps. The Illumina HiSeq platform was used with custom primers to sequence TCR alpha and beta cDNA libraries. The original pipeline was this. MiGEC processed the raw reads to extract unique molecular identifiers, while MiXCR was used to determine the CDR3 positions. For each individual, recombination models were inferred using an EM algorithm with the repgenHMM and IGoR tools. Shared clonotypes were analyzed with the tcR package in R, and sharing was normalized by the product of cloneset sizes. To study raw recombination without the effects of thymic and clonal selection, out-of-frame nonproductive sequences were analyzed. The public reads were reprocessed in TCRdb via fastp at Q25 and MiXCR, keeping in-frame beta chains. Under each unique CDR3 protein, matching rows form one entry showing the most common genes and DNA. What appears here as the V and J calls and clone size reflects TCRdb's work, not the paper's. The sample table lists 150,000 or so distinct CDR3 sequences, around 3.6% of them with a count of one. The ten largest clones capture more than 7% of the sample.

This clonotype was observed at least ten times. Its target antigen remains unknown. Base qualities are not at hand, and no much larger clone is one base apart. The chain joins TRBV7-6 to TRBJ2-7; the D segment could be TRBD1, given 6 matching bases. This receptor was taken from a man aged 18 to 29 in good health. The source material was memory T cells sorted from blood. This specimen's cell subset or site label, per the study, means: CD45RO+ enriched T cells. The nucleotides read TGTGCCAGCAGCCCGGCCCTCTTACAGGGAGTCGACGAGCAGTACTTC. It is translated as CASSPALLQGVDEQYF.